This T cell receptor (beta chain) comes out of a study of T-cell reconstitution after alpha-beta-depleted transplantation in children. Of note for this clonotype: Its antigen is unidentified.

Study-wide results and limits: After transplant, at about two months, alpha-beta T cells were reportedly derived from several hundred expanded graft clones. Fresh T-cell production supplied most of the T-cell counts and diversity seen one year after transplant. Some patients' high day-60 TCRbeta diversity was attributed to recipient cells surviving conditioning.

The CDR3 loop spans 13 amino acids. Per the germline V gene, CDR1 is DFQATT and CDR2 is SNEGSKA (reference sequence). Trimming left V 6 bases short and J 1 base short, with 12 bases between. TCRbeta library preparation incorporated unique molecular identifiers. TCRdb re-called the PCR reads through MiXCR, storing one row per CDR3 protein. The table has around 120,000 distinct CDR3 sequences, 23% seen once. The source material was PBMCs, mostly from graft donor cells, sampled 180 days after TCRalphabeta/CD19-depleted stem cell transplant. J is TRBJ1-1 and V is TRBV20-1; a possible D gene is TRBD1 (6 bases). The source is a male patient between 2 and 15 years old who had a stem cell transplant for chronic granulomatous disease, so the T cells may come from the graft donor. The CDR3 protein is CSAAGTQNTEAFF. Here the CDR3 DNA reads TGCAGTGCAGCCGGGACACAGAACACTGAAGCTTTCTTT.